These 26 T cell receptor beta chains were all obtained from the same sample, sequenced in a study of cytomegalovirus exposure and HLA in healthy donors. The study ran its PCR with 60 Vbeta and 13 Jbeta primers. TCRdb keeps only in-frame clones here, not all; method: immunoSEQ multiplex PCR. The sample carries 95,000 to 100,000 clones, approximately 76% recorded once. Sequences were obtained from PBMCs. The receptors originated from a woman in her fifties or sixties in good health and CMV-seropositive.

The genes are TRBV6-5 and TRBJ1-1; a possible D gene is TRBD1 (5 bases). Trimming cost V 7 bases and J 11 bases, with 17 bases left between them. CDR3 length: 12 amino acids. The germline V gene encodes CDR1 MNHEY and CDR2 SVGAGI. The DNA of the CDR3 is TGTGCCAGCACCCCCTCGGGGGGATTGGCTTTCTTT. Protein: CASTPSGGLAFF.

This chain joins TRBV4-1 and TRBJ1-5; possibly TRBD1 for D (6 bases). Germline V gene data show CDR1 as MGHRA and CDR2 as YSYEKL. Trimming shortened V by 0 bases and J by 6 bases, and 12 bases separated the two germline ends. This CDR3 is 15 amino acids long. The CDR3 DNA follows: TGCGCCAGCAGCCAAGAGTCCGGGGGGCCTCAGCCCCAGCATTTT. Translated, it gives CASSQESGGPQPQHF.

The chain combines TRBV5-1 with TRBJ2-7, with 7 bases fitting TRBD2. The CDR3 loop spans 15 amino acids. With V trimmed by 2 bases and J by 2 bases, 7 bases remained unmatched. Germline CDR1 and CDR2: SGHRS and YFSETQ. The CDR3 bases are TGCGCCAGCAGCTTTTCGGGGACTACTACCTACGAGCAGTACTTC. It specifies CASSFSGTTTYEQYF.

The chain has TRBV6-5 and TRBJ1-1; TRBD1 matches 7 bases. This CDR3 region has 15 residues. Germline CDR1 reads MNHEY; CDR2 reads SVGAGI. With 4 bases clipped from V and 1 base from J, the junction kept 6 bases outside the gene matches. CDR3 DNA sequence: TGTGCCAGCAGTTCCTTGGGACAGCCGAACACTGAAGCTTTCTTT. Protein product: CASSSLGQPNTEAFF.

The chain uses TRBV7-9 and TRBJ2-2; perhaps TRBD2 as D (5 bases). The CDR3 runs to 12 residues. The V and J ends lost 3 bases and 8 bases respectively, with 7 bases between them. Looked up from germline, CDR1 is SEHNR and CDR2 is FQNEAQ (reference sequence). This CDR3 reads CASSFSEGELFF. The CDR3 nucleotides are TGTGCCAGCAGCTTTAGCGAAGGGGAGCTGTTTTTT.

A word on this clone: The identical CDR3 is also encoded by other nucleotide sequences in the sample. The CDR3 DNA reads as TGTGCCACCAGCAGGGACCTAGGACAGGGGGCTTATCAGCCCCAGCATTTT. The encoded protein is CATSRDLGQGAYQPQHF. The V and J genes are TRBV15 and TRBJ1-5; TRBD1 agrees at 11 bases. The CDR3 has 17 residues. Germline V lookup: CDR1 LNHNV, CDR2 YYDKDF (reference sequence). V was pared by 3 bases and J by 5 bases, with 9 bases of the junction left unmatched.

As DNA, the CDR3 is TGTGCCAGCAGCTCTCTGGGGAGCCCGGAGGGGCAGTATTTT. It codes for CASSSLGSPEGQYF. The chain recombines TRBV27 with TRBJ2-3; a possible D gene is TRBD2 (6 bases). The CDR3 consists of 14 residues. Trimming cost V 6 bases and J 11 bases, with 21 bases left between them. Germline values: CDR1 MNHEY, CDR2 SMNVEV (reference sequence).

A single count supports this clone. The chain recombines TRBV6-1 with TRBJ2-7, with 9 nucleotides matching TRBD2. Germline lookup yields CDR1 MNHNS and CDR2 SASEGT. The V gene end was trimmed by 6 bases and the J gene end by 2 bases; junction bases not matched to a gene: 8. The length of the CDR3 is 15 residues. The CDR3 protein is CASRYSGLAPYEQYF. The CDR3 nucleotides read TGTGCCAGCAGGTATTCAGGACTAGCGCCCTACGAGCAGTACTTC.

This clone has just one count. V gene TRBV6-5 combines with J gene TRBJ2-2, with TRBD2 identical over 10 bases. The trim removed 7 bases at V and 5 bases at J, leaving 7 bases unmatched. There are 15 residues in the CDR3. Germline V lookup: CDR1 MNHEY, CDR2 SVGAGI. DNA for the CDR3: TGTGCCAGCAAATACAGCGGGAGGGGTACCGGGGAGCTGTTTTTT. It yields the protein CASKYSGRGTGELFF.

V is TRBV2 and J is TRBJ1-5, with TRBD1 matching over 7 bases. Germline CDR1 SNHLY, CDR2 FYNNEI. The V segment lost 5 bases and the J segment 1 base; nucleotides outside the gene matches: 2. The CDR3 contains 14 residues. CDR3: CASSLGQSNQPQHF. The CDR3 DNA is TGTGCCAGCAGTTTGGGACAGAGCAATCAGCCCCAGCATTTT.

The chain links TRBV7-9 to TRBJ2-3; TRBD2 might be the D (6 bases). V was pared by 3 bases and J by 1 base, with 14 bases between. Germline loops: CDR1 SEHNR, CDR2 FQNEAQ (reference sequence). This CDR3 comprises 16 residues. This chain's CDR3 is CASSFDSGLRTDTQYF. CDR3 nucleotide sequence: TGTGCCAGCAGCTTCGATTCAGGACTACGCACAGATACGCAGTATTTT.

V gene TRBV5-1 combines with J gene TRBJ2-1; unclear D gene. The germline CDR1 and CDR2 sequences are SGHRS and YFSETQ. Trimming pared 4 bases from V and 5 bases from J, leaving 4 bases between. The CDR3 contains 11 residues. CDR3 in DNA: TGCGCCAGCAGCAGCGACAATGAGCAGTTCTTC. As protein: CASSSDNEQFF. Variable domain in full (rest from reference TRBV5-1 and TRBJ2-1): KAGVTQTPRYLIKTRGQQVTLSCSPISGHRSVSWYQQTPGQGLQFLFEYFSETQRNKGNFPGRFSGRQFSNSRSEMNVSTLELGDSALYLCASSSDNEQFFGPGTRLTVL.

In DNA, the CDR3 is TGTGCCAGCAGTTTTCGGCAGCCCCAGCATTTT. It encodes CASSFRQPQHF. The chain has TRBV28 and TRBJ1-5; D gene unclear. The CDR3 sequence is 11 residues long. Germline CDR1 and CDR2: MDHEN and SYDVKM. V lost 3 bases, J lost 7 bases, and 4 bases lay in between.

The chain is built from TRBV27 and TRBJ1-5; 9 positions agree with TRBD1. Trimming took 3 bases from V and 2 from J; bases not matched to a gene: 2. Germline CDR1 MNHEY, CDR2 SMNVEV (reference sequence). The length of the CDR3 is 15 residues. CDR3: CASSLGQGGNQPQHF. In DNA, the CDR3 is TGTGCCAGCAGTTTGGGACAGGGAGGCAATCAGCCCCAGCATTTT.

The chain carries TRBV9 and TRBJ2-3; TRBD2 is a possible D gene (6 bases). V lost 3 bases, J lost 2 bases, and 13 bases lay in between. CDR3 length equals 15 residues. Germline V lookup: CDR1 SGDLS, CDR2 YYNGEE. The CDR3 DNA reads as TGTGCCAGCAGCGGTAGCGGACCAGTCACAGATACGCAGTATTTT. This translates into CASSGSGPVTDTQYF. Together with reference TRBV9 and TRBJ2-3, the CDR3 gives the full variable domain: DSGVTQTPKHLITATGQRVTLRCSPRSGDLSVYWYQQSLDQGLQFLIQYYNGEERAKGNILERFSAQQFPDLHSELNLSSLELGDSALYFCASSGSGPVTDTQYFGPGTRLTVL.

This clone was detected a few times. The rearrangement uses TRBV30 and TRBJ2-3; possibly TRBD2 for D (7 bases). The CDR3 is 20 residues long. Per germline, CDR1 GTSNPN and CDR2 SVGIG (reference sequence). Trimming took off 0 bases at V and 5 bases at J, with 30 bases between the two ends. CDR3 loop: CAWSVRGGVRELVGEDTQYF. The CDR3 nucleotides are TGTGCCTGGAGTGTGAGGGGGGGGGTTCGGGAGTTAGTGGGGGAAGATACGCAGTATTTT.

J is TRBJ1-4 and V is TRBV5-1, with D possibly TRBD1 on 5 matching bases. V dropped 4 bases and J dropped 10 bases, with 23 bases sitting between them. The CDR3 sequence is 16 residues long. Germline CDR1 and CDR2: SGHRS and YFSETQ. CDR3 sequence reads: CASSGGTGAPVVKLFF. The CDR3 DNA reads TGCGCCAGCAGCGGGGGGACCGGGGCCCCCGTAGTAAAACTGTTTTTT. Complete variable domain (other parts from reference TRBV5-1 and TRBJ1-4): KAGVTQTPRYLIKTRGQQVTLSCSPISGHRSVSWYQQTPGQGLQFLFEYFSETQRNKGNFPGRFSGRQFSNSRSEMNVSTLELGDSALYLCASSGGTGAPVVKLFFGSGTQLSVL.

The chain is built from TRBV29-1 and TRBJ1-2; no clear D gene. The CDR3 is 13 amino acids. V gave up 4 bases and J gave up 4 bases, with 13 bases separating them. Germline values: CDR1 SQVTM, CDR2 ANQGSEA. This CDR3 reads CSVALGGGYGYTF. In DNA, the CDR3 is TGCAGCGTTGCATTGGGAGGCGGCTATGGCTACACCTTC.

For the CDR3, the DNA is TGCGCCAGCAGACCGGACAGGGGGTTAGATGAAAAACTGTTTTTT. Encoded protein: CASRPDRGLDEKLFF. V gene TRBV5-1 combines with J gene TRBJ1-4; 10 bases are shared with TRBD1. The J segment lost 6 bases and the V segment lost 5 bases, leaving 7 bases of the junction unmatched. Germline values: CDR1 SGHRS, CDR2 YFSETQ. This CDR3 is 15 amino acids long.

This clone was seen many times. J is TRBJ1-2 and V is TRBV21-1. TRBV21-1 is termed a pseudogene. The CDR3 spans 14 residues. The CDR3 DNA reads TGTGCCAGCAGCAAAGAGGAGGGGTACTATGGCTACACCTTC. Protein product: CASSKEEGYYGYTF.

This clone was seen a few times. J is TRBJ1-5 and V is TRBV5-1; possibly TRBD1 for D (5 bases). This CDR3 region has 14 residues. Germline V gene data show CDR1 as SGHRS and CDR2 as YFSETQ. V lost 0 bases, J lost 6 bases, and 10 bases lay in between. CDR3 sequence (DNA): TGCGCCAGCAGCTTGGATGGCAGGGTTCAGCCCCAGCATTTT. Translating gives CASSLDGRVQPQHF.

Points on this clone: The sample has other DNA sequences that encode this CDR3 too. This chain links TRBV27 with TRBJ2-7; 10 positions match TRBD2. With V trimmed by 5 bases and J by 4 bases, 11 bases remained unmatched. Germline CDR1 reads MNHEY; CDR2 reads SMNVEV (reference sequence). CDR3 size: 16 residues. The CDR3 spells CASSGHLAGVGYEQYF. DNA for the CDR3: TGTGCCAGCAGTGGACATCTAGCGGGAGTTGGGTACGAGCAGTACTTC.

This chain connects TRBV5-4 to TRBJ2-5; 8 bases map to TRBD2. Germline CDR1 SGHNT, CDR2 YYREEE (reference sequence). The CDR3 runs to 16 residues. V dropped 4 bases and J dropped 4; count of bases not matched to a gene: 12. In DNA, the CDR3 is TGTGCCAGCAGCGATCCGGGGACTAGAGGGGGAGAGACCCAGTACTTC. Amino acids: CASSDPGTRGGETQYF.

V usage is TRBV4-1 and J usage is TRBJ2-4; 8 bases align to TRBD1. The CDR3 contains 16 residues. Germline V lookup: CDR1 MGHRA, CDR2 YSYEKL. V trimming: 0 bases; J trimming: 3 bases; junction bases outside the gene matches: 4. The CDR3 loop reads CASSQEAGGLKNIQYF. The CDR3 DNA reads as TGCGCCAGCAGCCAAGAGGCAGGGGGCCTCAAAAACATTCAGTACTTC.

This chain uses TRBV7-2 with TRBJ1-5; 7 bases align to TRBD1. After removal of 5 bases from V and 4 bases from J, the junction contained 5 bases not matched to a gene. The CDR3 loop spans 14 amino acids. In germline, CDR1 is SGHTA, CDR2 FQGNSA. The CDR3 protein is CASSPGTVNQPQHF. The CDR3 region has the DNA TGTGCCAGCAGCCCGGGGACAGTAAATCAGCCCCAGCATTTT.

As for this clone: The sample holds other DNA sequences that translate to the same CDR3. The J gene is TRBJ1-5, the V gene TRBV6-6; possibly TRBD1 for D (5 bases). The CDR3 consists of 15 residues. The V end was cut by 0 bases, the J end by 3 bases, with 9 bases between. Per germline, CDR1 MNHNY and CDR2 SVGAGI (reference sequence). CDR3 in DNA: TGTGCCAGCAGTTACTCGGGAGGGGACAATCAGCCCCAGCATTTT. It translates to CASSYSGGDNQPQHF.